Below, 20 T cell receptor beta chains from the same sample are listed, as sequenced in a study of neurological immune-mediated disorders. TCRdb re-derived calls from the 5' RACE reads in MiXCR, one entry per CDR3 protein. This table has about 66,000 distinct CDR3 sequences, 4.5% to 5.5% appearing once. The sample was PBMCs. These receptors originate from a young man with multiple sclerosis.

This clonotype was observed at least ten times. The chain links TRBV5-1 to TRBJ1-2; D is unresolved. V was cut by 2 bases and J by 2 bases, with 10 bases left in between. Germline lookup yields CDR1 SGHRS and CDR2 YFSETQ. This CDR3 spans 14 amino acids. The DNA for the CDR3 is TGCGCCAGCAGCTTAGACACAACCAACTATGGCTACACCTTC. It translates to CASSLDTTNYGYTF.

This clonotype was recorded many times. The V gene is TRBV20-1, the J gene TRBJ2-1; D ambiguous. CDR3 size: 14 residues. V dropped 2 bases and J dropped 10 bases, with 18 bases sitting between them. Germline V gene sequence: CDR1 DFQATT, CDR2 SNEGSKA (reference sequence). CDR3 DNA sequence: TGCAGTGCTAGACGCACCCGGGCCCCCGGGGAGCAGTTCTTC. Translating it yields CSARRTRAPGEQFF.

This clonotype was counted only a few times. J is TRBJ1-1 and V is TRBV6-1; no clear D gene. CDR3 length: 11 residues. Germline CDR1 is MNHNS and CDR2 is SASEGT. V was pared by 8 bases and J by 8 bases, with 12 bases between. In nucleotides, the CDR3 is TGTGCCAGCGAACGGACCGGAGAAGCTTTCTTT. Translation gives CASERTGEAFF.

This chain's CDR3 is CASSPPPGEHHGYTF. DNA for the CDR3: TGTGCCAGCAGTCCACCCCCTGGGGAGCACCATGGCTACACCTTC. The chain employs TRBV6-5 and TRBJ1-2; D gene ambiguous. V lost 5 bases to trimming and J lost 6 bases, with 19 bases between them. This CDR3 contains 15 residues. Germline V CDR1 and CDR2: MNHEY, SVGAGI.

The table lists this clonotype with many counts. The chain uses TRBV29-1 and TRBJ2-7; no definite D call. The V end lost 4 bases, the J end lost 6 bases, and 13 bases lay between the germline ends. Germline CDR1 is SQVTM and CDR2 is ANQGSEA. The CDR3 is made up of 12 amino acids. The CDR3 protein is CSVADSGSEQYF. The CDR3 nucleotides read TGCAGCGTTGCCGACTCAGGCAGCGAGCAGTACTTC.

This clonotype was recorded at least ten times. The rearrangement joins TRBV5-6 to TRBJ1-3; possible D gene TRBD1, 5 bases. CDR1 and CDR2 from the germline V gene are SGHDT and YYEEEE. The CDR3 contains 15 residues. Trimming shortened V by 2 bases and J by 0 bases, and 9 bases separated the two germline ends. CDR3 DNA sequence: TGTGCCAGCAGCTTATACAGGAACTCTGGAAACACCATATATTTT. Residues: CASSLYRNSGNTIYF.

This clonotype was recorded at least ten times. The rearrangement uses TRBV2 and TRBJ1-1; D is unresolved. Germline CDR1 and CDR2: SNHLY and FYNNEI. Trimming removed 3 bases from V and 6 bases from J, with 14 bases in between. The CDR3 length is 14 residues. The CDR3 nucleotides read TGTGCCAGCAGTGAGTGGGGTAGTATGGCTGAAGCTTTCTTT. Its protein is CASSEWGSMAEAFF.

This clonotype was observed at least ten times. CDR3 region: CASSLEATGAYGYTF. In DNA form, the CDR3 reads TGCGCCAGCAGCTTGGAAGCGACAGGGGCTTATGGCTACACCTTC. V gene TRBV5-1 combines with J gene TRBJ1-2; TRBD1 agrees at 8 bases. This CDR3 has 15 amino acids. The V gene's germline CDR1 is SGHRS and CDR2 YFSETQ. The V segment lost 0 bases and the J segment 5 bases; nucleotides outside the gene matches: 6.

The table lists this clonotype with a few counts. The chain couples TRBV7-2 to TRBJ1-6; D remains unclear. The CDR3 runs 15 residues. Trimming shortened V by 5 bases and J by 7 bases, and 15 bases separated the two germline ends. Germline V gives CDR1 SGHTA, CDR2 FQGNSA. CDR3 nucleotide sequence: TGTGCCAGCAGCCAACTCCGGGCCGGGAATTCACCCCTCCACTTT. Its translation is CASSQLRAGNSPLHF.

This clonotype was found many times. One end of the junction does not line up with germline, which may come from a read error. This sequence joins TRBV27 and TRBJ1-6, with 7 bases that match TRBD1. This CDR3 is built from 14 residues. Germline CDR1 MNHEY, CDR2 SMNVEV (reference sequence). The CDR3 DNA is TGTGCCAGCAGTGTCTACAGGGGTGATTCACCCCTCAACTTT. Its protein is CASSVYRGDSPLNF.

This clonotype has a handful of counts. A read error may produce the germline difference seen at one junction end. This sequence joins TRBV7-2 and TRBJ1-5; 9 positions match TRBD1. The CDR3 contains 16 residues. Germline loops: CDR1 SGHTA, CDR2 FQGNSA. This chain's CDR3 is CASSLAGGGQGGPQNF. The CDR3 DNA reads TGTGCCAGCAGCTTAGCGGGAGGGGGACAGGGAGGGCCCCAGAATTTT.

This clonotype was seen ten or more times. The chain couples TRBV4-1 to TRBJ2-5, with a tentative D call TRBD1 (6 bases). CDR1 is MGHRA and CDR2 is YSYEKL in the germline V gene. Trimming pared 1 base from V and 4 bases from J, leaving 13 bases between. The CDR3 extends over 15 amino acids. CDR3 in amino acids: CASSQVGNRVETQYF. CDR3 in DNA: TGCGCCAGCAGCCAAGTTGGTAACAGGGTAGAGACCCAGTACTTC.

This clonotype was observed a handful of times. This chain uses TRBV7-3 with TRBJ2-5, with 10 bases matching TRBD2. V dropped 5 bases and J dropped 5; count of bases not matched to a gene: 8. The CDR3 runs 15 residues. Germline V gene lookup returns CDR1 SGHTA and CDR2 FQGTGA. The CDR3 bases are TGTGCCAGCAGCCGGCAGGCGGGACTAGCGGAGACCCAGTACTTC. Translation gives CASSRQAGLAETQYF.

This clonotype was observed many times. The CDR3 bases are TGTGCCATCAGCTCCGGGACAGGGGGCGCCGACACAGATACGCAGTATTTT. The encoded protein is CAISSGTGGADTDTQYF. V is TRBV10-3 and J is TRBJ2-3, with 12 positions matching TRBD1. The V gene end was trimmed by 6 bases and the J gene end by 2 bases; junction bases not matched to a gene: 9. The germline V gene encodes CDR1 ENHRY and CDR2 SYGVKD. This CDR3 is 17 amino acids long.

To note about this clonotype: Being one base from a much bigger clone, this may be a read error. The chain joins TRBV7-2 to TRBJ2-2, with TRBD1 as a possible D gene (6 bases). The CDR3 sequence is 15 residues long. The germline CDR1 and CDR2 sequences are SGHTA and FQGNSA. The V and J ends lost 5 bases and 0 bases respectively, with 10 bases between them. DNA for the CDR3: TGTGCCAGCAGCGCTAGGGGGACGAACACCGGGGAGCTGTTTTTT. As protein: CASSARGTNTGELFF.

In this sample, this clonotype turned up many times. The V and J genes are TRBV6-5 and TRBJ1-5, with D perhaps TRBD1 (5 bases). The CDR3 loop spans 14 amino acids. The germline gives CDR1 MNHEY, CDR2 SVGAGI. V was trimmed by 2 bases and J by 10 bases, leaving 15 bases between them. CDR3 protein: CASSYGPDISPQHF. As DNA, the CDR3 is TGTGCCAGCAGTTACGGGCCGGACATCAGCCCCCAGCATTTT.

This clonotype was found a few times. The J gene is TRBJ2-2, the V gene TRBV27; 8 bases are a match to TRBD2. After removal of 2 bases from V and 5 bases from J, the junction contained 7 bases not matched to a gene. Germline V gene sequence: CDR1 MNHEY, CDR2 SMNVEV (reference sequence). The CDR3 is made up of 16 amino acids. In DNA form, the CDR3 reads TGTGCCAGCAGTTTAACCGGGGGGGGTAGAACCGGGGAGCTGTTTTTT. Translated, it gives CASSLTGGGRTGELFF.

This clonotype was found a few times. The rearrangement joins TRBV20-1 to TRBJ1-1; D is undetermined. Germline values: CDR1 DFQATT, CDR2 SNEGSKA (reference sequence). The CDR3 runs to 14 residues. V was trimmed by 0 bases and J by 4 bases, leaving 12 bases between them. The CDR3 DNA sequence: TGCAGTGCTAGAGAAGGGAGGAGTTTCACTGAAGCTTTCTTT. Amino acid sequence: CSAREGRSFTEAFF.

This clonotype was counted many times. The CDR3 coding sequence is TGTGCCCGATCCGGGACAGGGGGCTTTGTGGTCCCTGAAGCTTTCTTT. The encoded protein is CARSGTGGFVVPEAFF. The rearrangement links TRBV2 to TRBJ1-1; 12 positions match TRBD1. From germline, CDR1 is SNHLY and CDR2 FYNNEI. The CDR3 runs to 16 residues. Trimming at V came to 11 bases and at J to 6 bases, leaving 16 bases not matched to a gene.

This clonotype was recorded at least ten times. CDR3 DNA: TGCAGTGCCAGGGGCCTTACTAGCACAGATACGCAGTATTTT. This translates into CSARGLTSTDTQYF. The chain joins TRBV20-1 to TRBJ2-3; TRBD1 is a possible D gene (6 bases). V dropped 6 bases and J dropped 0 bases, with 13 bases sitting between them. CDR3 length: 14 residues. Germline CDR1 DFQATT, CDR2 SNEGSKA (reference sequence).